Following are 30 T cell receptor beta chains from one sample sequenced in a study of T cells after yellow fever vaccination. From the 5' RACE reads, TCRdb called clonotypes with MiXCR, one entry per CDR3 protein. This sample carries 300,000 or so distinct CDR3 sequences, 3% to 4.5% of them seen once, and the ten largest clones take roughly 26%. This specimen was PBMCs, taken 5 days after the yellow fever booster vaccination. All receptors come from a man between 18 and 29 years old who received the YFV17D yellow fever vaccine.

Only a few counts were recorded for this clonotype. The V and J genes are TRBV7-2 and TRBJ2-3; 7 bases fit TRBD1. The CDR3 contains 14 residues. Trimming took 5 bases from V and 4 from J; bases not matched to a gene: 6. Germline CDR1 reads SGHTA; CDR2 reads FQGNSA. CDR3 in amino acids: CASSIQGKPDTQYF. For the CDR3, the DNA is TGTGCCAGCAGCATACAGGGGAAGCCAGATACGCAGTATTTT. The entire variable domain, with the rest obtained from reference TRBV7-2 and TRBJ2-3, is as follows: GAGVSQSPSNKVTEKGKDVELRCDPISGHTALYWYRQSLGQGLEFLIYFQGNSAPDKSGLPSDRFSAERTGGSVSTLTIQRTQQEDSAVYLCASSIQGKPDTQYFGPGTRLTVL.

This clonotype was observed many times. The chain links TRBV10-3 to TRBJ2-7; tentatively, D is TRBD1 (5 bases). This CDR3 spans 14 amino acids. The V end lost 0 bases, the J end lost 2 bases, and 8 bases lay between the germline ends. Germline CDR1 reads ENHRY; CDR2 reads SYGVKD. CDR3 in amino acids: CAISESGAPYEQYV. CDR3 sequence (DNA): TGTGCCATCAGTGAGTCTGGGGCTCCCTACGAGCAGTACGTC.

This clonotype occurred a few times. The rearrangement joins TRBV6-2 or TRBV6-3 to TRBJ1-6; 10 bases align to TRBD1. CDR1 MNHEY and CDR2 SVGEGT come from the germline V gene. The CDR3 runs to 14 residues. J was trimmed by 9 bases and V by 7 bases; bases with no gene match: 6. This CDR3 reads CASTRRDRGSPLHF. The CDR3 DNA follows: TGTGCCAGCACCAGAAGGGACAGGGGTTCACCCCTCCACTTT.

The chain has TRBV12-3 or TRBV12-4 and TRBJ2-5; D remains unclear. The CDR3 runs 12 residues. Trimming shortened V by 4 bases and J by 0 bases, and 3 bases separated the two germline ends. CDR3 in amino acids: CASSYYQETQYF. Written as DNA, the CDR3 is TGTGCCAGCAGTTACTACCAAGAGACCCAGTACTTC.

The sample holds a few counts of this clonotype. The rearrangement joins TRBV20-1 to TRBJ2-3; 11 nucleotides align to TRBD2. Losses at the gene ends were 4 bases for V and 4 bases for J; bases not matched to a gene: 7. CDR1 DFQATT and CDR2 SNEGSKA come from the germline V gene (reference sequence). The CDR3 loop spans 15 amino acids. CDR3 nucleotides: TGCAGTGCTACGGGGCTAGCGGGGGGCGCAGATACGCAGTATTTT. Encoded protein: CSATGLAGGADTQYF.

This clonotype was found many times. The gene calls are TRBV12-3 or TRBV12-4 and TRBJ2-3; 7 nucleotides match TRBD1. The CDR3 consists of 16 residues. With V trimmed by 1 base and J by 4 bases, 8 bases remained unmatched. CDR3 DNA: TGTGCCAGCAGTTTAGTTCCAGGGGGAAAATCAGATACGCAGTATTTT. It encodes CASSLVPGGKSDTQYF.

V is TRBV7-9 and J is TRBJ2-5; possibly TRBD1 or TRBD2 for D (5 bases each). The CDR3 has 16 amino acids. Trimming left V 1 base short and J 2 bases short, with 14 bases between. The germline gives CDR1 SEHNR, CDR2 FQNEAQ (reference sequence). The CDR3 DNA reads as TGTGCCAGCAGCTTAGAAGAGCGGACACTTCAAGAGACCCAGTACTTC. Translating gives CASSLEERTLQETQYF.

Ten or more counts support this clonotype. The chain recombines TRBV12-3 or TRBV12-4 with TRBJ2-5; maybe TRBD2 (5 bases). The V gene lost 5 bases and the J gene lost 4 bases, with 14 bases spanning the gap. The length of the CDR3 is 14 residues. The DNA of the CDR3 is TGTGCCAGCAGTCCTACTAGGACGTCAGAGACCCAGTACTTC. It translates to CASSPTRTSETQYF.

This clonotype was detected a few times. CDR3 DNA sequence: TGTGCCAGCAGCTTAGGACAGGGGGCCGGCTACACCTTC. Its translation is CASSLGQGAGYTF. The chain recombines TRBV13 with TRBJ1-2; 9 nucleotides match TRBD1. Unmatched junction bases numbered 1, after V lost 0 bases and J lost 8 bases. The CDR3 totals 13 residues. Germline CDR1 PRHDT, CDR2 FYEKMQ (reference sequence). The complete variable domain, with remaining parts taken from reference TRBV13 and TRBJ1-2, reads AAGVIQSPRHLIKEKRETATLKCYPIPRHDTVYWYQQGPGQDPQFLISFYEKMQSDKGSIPDRFSAQQFSDYHSELNMSSLELGDSALYFCASSLGQGAGYTFGSGTRLTVV.

This clonotype appeared many times. V and J are TRBV7-8 and TRBJ2-1; D may be TRBD2 (5 bases). Per the germline V gene, CDR1 is SGHVS and CDR2 is FQNEAQ. The CDR3 sequence is 18 residues long. V lost 0 bases, J lost 0 bases, and 15 bases lay in between. This chain's CDR3 is CASSLAVLAESSYNEQFF. The CDR3 bases are TGTGCCAGCAGCTTAGCGGTCCTAGCCGAGAGCTCCTACAATGAGCAGTTCTTC.

This clonotype was seen more than once but under ten times. The V and J genes are TRBV30 and TRBJ2-7, with no clear D. Trimming took off 5 bases at V and 2 bases at J, with 7 bases between the two ends. Germline V gene sequence: CDR1 GTSNPN, CDR2 SVGIG (reference sequence). The CDR3 totals 11 residues. The CDR3 sequence is CAWAQAYEQYF. The CDR3 DNA follows: TGTGCCTGGGCTCAGGCCTACGAGCAGTACTTC.

Ten or more counts support this clonotype. This sequence joins TRBV4-1 and TRBJ2-1, with 10 bases that match TRBD2. The length of the CDR3 is 16 residues. The germline V gene encodes CDR1 MGHRA and CDR2 YSYEKL. J gave up 5 bases and V 1 base, and 5 bases lay outside the gene matches. DNA of the CDR3: TGCGCCAGCAGCCAAGTAGGCCTAGCGGGGGACAATGAGCAGTTCTTC. Encoded protein: CASSQVGLAGDNEQFF.

This clonotype was detected ten times or more. This rearrangement joins TRBV5-5 to TRBJ1-6; D is perhaps TRBD1 (5 bases). V was pared by 0 bases and J by 9 bases, with 13 bases between. The CDR3 is made up of 15 amino acids. CDR1 and CDR2 from the germline V gene are SGHKS and YYEKEE (reference sequence). The CDR3 coding sequence is TGTGCCAGCAGCTTGGCTGAAGGGGTGGGTTCACCCCTCCACTTT. Protein product: CASSLAEGVGSPLHF.

This clonotype was seen repeatedly, ten times or more. This sequence joins TRBV12-5 and TRBJ2-2; 8 bases line up with TRBD1. Germline V lookup: CDR1 LGHNT, CDR2 FRNRAP. This CDR3 spans 18 amino acids. Losses at the gene ends were 1 base for V and 3 bases for J; bases not matched to a gene: 10. The chain's CDR3 is CASGLALSEQGDTGELFF. As DNA, the CDR3 is TGTGCTAGTGGTTTGGCTTTATCGGAACAGGGGGACACCGGGGAGCTGTTTTTT.

The chain employs TRBV9 and TRBJ1-2; 8 bases are shared with TRBD1. Germline assignment: CDR1 SGDLS and CDR2 YYNGEE. The CDR3 has 17 amino acids. J gave up 5 bases and V 0 bases, and 12 bases lay outside the gene matches. CDR3 loop: CASSVGGAGGAYYGYTF. The CDR3 nucleotides read TGTGCCAGCAGCGTAGGGGGGGCAGGGGGCGCTTATTATGGCTACACCTTC.

This clonotype was counted at least ten times. The rearrangement uses TRBV7-8 and TRBJ1-3; D is unclear. The CDR3 consists of 13 residues. Deletions cut 3 bases from V and 0 bases from J, with 3 bases between. Germline CDR1 reads SGHVS; CDR2 reads FQNEAQ. The CDR3 spells CASSFISGNTIYF. The CDR3 region has the DNA TGTGCCAGCAGCTTCATCTCTGGAAACACCATATATTTT.

This clonotype occurred a few times. The J gene is TRBJ2-7, the V gene TRBV6-5; 7 nucleotides line up with TRBD1. Trimming removed 7 bases from V and 0 bases from J; junction bases left unmatched: 9. The CDR3 sequence is 15 residues long. Germline V lookup: CDR1 MNHEY, CDR2 SVGAGI. The CDR3 region is CASTTGPGSSYEQYF. CDR3 coding DNA: TGTGCCAGCACGACAGGGCCGGGGAGCTCCTACGAGCAGTACTTC.

The table lists this clonotype with many counts. This sequence joins TRBV9 and TRBJ2-7; D not resolved. Germline V lookup: CDR1 SGDLS, CDR2 YYNGEE. This CDR3 comprises 14 residues. V lost 4 bases and J 3 bases, leaving 14 bases between the germline ends. CDR3 region: CASSPRSEFYEQYF. The CDR3, as DNA: TGTGCCAGCAGCCCCAGATCGGAGTTCTACGAGCAGTACTTC.

This chain uses TRBV29-1 with TRBJ2-1, with D possibly TRBD2 on 5 matching bases. V dropped 7 bases and J dropped 6 bases, with 13 bases sitting between them. The germline V gene encodes CDR1 SQVTM and CDR2 ANQGSEA. This CDR3 has 12 amino acids. CDR3 region: CSGLRDPNEQFF. CDR3 DNA sequence: TGCAGCGGCCTCCGGGATCCCAATGAGCAGTTCTTC.

At least ten counts were recorded for this clonotype. This chain uses TRBV29-1 with TRBJ2-1; a weak D match, TRBD2 (7 bases). CDR1 is SQVTM and CDR2 is ANQGSEA in the germline V gene. This CDR3 is 13 amino acids long. With 6 bases removed from V and 9 bases from J, the gap between germline ends came to 18 bases. CDR3 DNA sequence: TGCAGCGTCGGAACTTCTAGGGGGGGTGAGCAGTTCTTC. Amino acid sequence: CSVGTSRGGEQFF.

Ten or more counts support this clonotype. This rearrangement joins TRBV28 to TRBJ2-1; TRBD1 is a possible D gene (5 bases). Looked up from germline, CDR1 is MDHEN and CDR2 is SYDVKM. The CDR3 is 16 amino acids. Deletions cut 4 bases from V and 1 base from J, with 14 bases between. In DNA form, the CDR3 reads TGTGCCAGCAGTTCAAATAGAAGGGGTTCCTACAATGAGCAGTTCTTC. This translates into CASSSNRRGSYNEQFF.

The rearrangement links TRBV5-1 to TRBJ2-3; 7 bases are shared with TRBD2. This CDR3 is 17 amino acids long. V was clipped by 2 bases and J by 0 bases; unmatched bases: 9. CDR1 and CDR2 (germline): SGHRS, YFSETQ. CDR3 residues: CASSFLADHASTDTQYF. In DNA, the CDR3 is TGCGCCAGCAGCTTTCTAGCGGACCACGCTAGCACAGATACGCAGTATTTT. The full variable domain, rest sourced from reference TRBV5-1 and TRBJ2-3, is KAGVTQTPRYLIKTRGQQVTLSCSPISGHRSVSWYQQTPGQGLQFLFEYFSETQRNKGNFPGRFSGRQFSNSRSEMNVSTLELGDSALYLCASSFLADHASTDTQYFGPGTRLTVL.

This clonotype was found many times. This chain connects TRBV5-1 to TRBJ2-7; TRBD1 agrees at 7 bases. This CDR3 is built from 14 residues. The germline gives CDR1 SGHRS, CDR2 YFSETQ. The ends lost 1 base at V and 7 bases at J; junction bases unmatched: 8. The CDR3 DNA reads TGCGCCAGCAGCTTGAAGGACAGGCTTCGTGAGCAGTACGTC. This codes for CASSLKDRLREQYV.

The table lists this clonotype with many counts. The CDR3: CASSVYGQAYEQYF. The CDR3 DNA follows: TGTGCCAGCAGCGTCTACGGCCAGGCCTACGAGCAGTACTTC. This chain joins TRBV9 and TRBJ2-7, with D unresolved. This CDR3 comprises 14 residues. The germline gives CDR1 SGDLS, CDR2 YYNGEE. The V end was cut by 2 bases, the J end by 2 bases, with 11 bases between.

In this sample, this clonotype turned up many times. The chain recombines TRBV4-3 with TRBJ1-2, with 9 positions matching TRBD1. V was clipped by 0 bases and J by 4 bases; unmatched bases: 3. From germline, CDR1 is LGHNA and CDR2 YSLEER. CDR3 length: 15 amino acids. The CDR3 DNA is TGCGCCAGCAGCCAAGATCGGGACAGGGCCTATGGCTACACCTTC. Its translation is CASSQDRDRAYGYTF.

This clonotype has a count of ten or more. The chain carries TRBV20-1 and TRBJ2-3; TRBD1 might be the D (6 bases). V lost 3 bases to trimming and J lost 0 bases, with 22 bases between them. In germline, CDR1 is DFQATT, CDR2 SNEGSKA (reference sequence). The CDR3 contains 18 residues. CDR3 loop: CSASEGDARGTSTDTQYF. In nucleotides, the CDR3 is TGCAGTGCTAGCGAGGGTGACGCCAGGGGAACTAGCACAGATACGCAGTATTTT.

This clonotype has just a few counts. The rearrangement uses TRBV12-3 or TRBV12-4 and TRBJ1-1; weak D call: TRBD1 (5 bases). The CDR3 consists of 13 residues. Trimming took 7 bases from V and 4 from J, leaving 13 bases between them. The CDR3 nucleotides read TGTGCCAGCATGAAGGCAGGGCTCACTGAAGCTTTCTTT. Protein: CASMKAGLTEAFF.

The gene calls are TRBV20-1 and TRBJ2-2; possibly TRBD1 for D (5 bases). The CDR3 loop spans 13 amino acids. Deletions cut 4 bases from V and 3 bases from J, with 9 bases between. Germline lookup yields CDR1 DFQATT and CDR2 SNEGSKA (reference sequence). The CDR3 protein is CSAMETDTGELFF. The CDR3 DNA follows: TGCAGTGCTATGGAGACAGACACCGGGGAGCTGTTTTTT.

J is TRBJ1-5 and V is TRBV5-5, with a tentative D call TRBD1 (6 bases). Looked up from germline, CDR1 is SGHKS and CDR2 is YYEKEE (reference sequence). Trimming shortened V by 0 bases and J by 5 bases, and 9 bases separated the two germline ends. The CDR3 is 14 residues long. The CDR3, as DNA: TGTGCCAGCAGCTTGGAACAGGGCTATCAGCCCCAGCATTTT. It encodes CASSLEQGYQPQHF.

This clonotype showed up just a few times. V and J are TRBV6-6 and TRBJ2-7, with unresolved D. Germline-derived CDR1 and CDR2 are MNHNY and SVGAGI (reference sequence). Trimming took off 8 bases at V and 6 bases at J, with 14 bases between the two ends. This CDR3 has 12 amino acids. The CDR3 DNA sequence: TGTGCCAGCCGCTTTACTTCCGGCGAGCAGTACGTC. Amino acids: CASRFTSGEQYV.